What follows are 21 T cell receptor beta chains derived from one specimen sequenced in a study of shared clonotypes between healthy human individuals. The repertoire was sequenced with immunoSEQ multiplex PCR; TCRdb's copy has only in-frame clones and lacks some. The table shows approximately 1.5 million clones, with approximately 98% occurring only once. Sequences were obtained from naive CD4+ T cells sorted from blood. Subset described: CD45RA+ positively selected. These receptors all come from a man aged 25 to 40 in good health.

V usage is TRBV7-9 and J usage is TRBJ2-1; 7 bases map to TRBD2. Per the germline V gene, CDR1 is SEHNR and CDR2 is FQNEAQ (reference sequence). J was trimmed by 8 bases and V by 0 bases; bases with no gene match: 10. The CDR3 loop spans 16 amino acids. This CDR3 reads CASSLAGGYSVYEQFF. DNA of the CDR3: TGTGCCAGCAGCTTAGCGGGAGGGTACAGCGTATATGAGCAGTTCTTC.

The chain is built from TRBV18 and TRBJ2-1, with 13 bases matching TRBD2. V gave up 5 bases and J gave up 4 bases; unmatched junction bases: 5. Germline V gene data show CDR1 as KGHSH and CDR2 as LQKENI. The CDR3 is made up of 16 amino acids. CDR3 sequence (DNA): TGTGCCAGCTCATCATGGACTAGCGGGAGATACAATGAGCAGTTCTTC. Its translation: CASSSWTSGRYNEQFF.

This chain joins TRBV2 and TRBJ1-1; D unclear. Germline assignment: CDR1 SNHLY and CDR2 FYNNEI. The CDR3 has 13 residues. The germline V and J ends were trimmed by 4 bases and 4 bases, with 10 bases remaining between them. The CDR3 DNA reads as TGTGCCAGCAGTGGGGGTTGGGGCACTGAAGCTTTCTTT. Amino acids: CASSGGWGTEAFF. The whole variable domain, filled in from reference TRBV2 and TRBJ1-1, reads EPEVTQTPSHQVTQMGQEVILRCVPISNHLYFYWYRQILGQKVEFLVSFYNNEISEKSEIFDDQFSVERPDGSNFTLKIRSTKLEDSAMYFCASSGGWGTEAFFGQGTRLTVV.

This chain connects TRBV28 to TRBJ2-7; tentative D call: TRBD2 (5 bases). With 5 bases removed from V and 3 bases from J, the gap between germline ends came to 14 bases. CDR1 is MDHEN, CDR2 SYDVKM, per germline. This CDR3 comprises 14 residues. CDR3 sequence: CASSNRAAVYEQYF. CDR3 bases: TGTGCCAGCAGTAACCGAGCGGCGGTCTACGAGCAGTACTTC. The whole variable domain, remainder taken from reference TRBV28 and TRBJ2-7, is DVKVTQSSRYLVKRTGEKVFLECVQDMDHENMFWYRQDPGLGLRLIYFSYDVKMKEKGDIPEGYSVSREKKERFSLILESASTNQTSMYLCASSNRAAVYEQYFGPGTRLTVT.

The chain links TRBV28 to TRBJ2-1; 8 bases line up with TRBD2. This CDR3 has 13 residues. Germline values: CDR1 MDHEN, CDR2 SYDVKM. The V and J ends lost 4 bases and 10 bases, in that order; junction bases with no gene match: 6. CDR3 in DNA: TGTGCCAGCAGTTCTATTCCTAGCGGGGAGCAGTTCTTC. Translation gives CASSSIPSGEQFF.

The genes are TRBV9 and TRBJ1-1; D may be TRBD1 (5 bases). The CDR3 contains 16 residues. Per germline, CDR1 SGDLS and CDR2 YYNGEE. Trimming removed 1 base from V and 4 bases from J, with 17 bases in between. CDR3 sequence (DNA): TGTGCCAGCAGCGTAAACCCGCTAGATGGGGGCACTGAAGCTTTCTTT. Its translation is CASSVNPLDGGTEAFF.

V is TRBV30 and J is TRBJ2-7; D ambiguous. V was pared by 3 bases and J by 1 base, with 16 bases between. The CDR3 is made up of 15 amino acids. In germline, CDR1 is GTSNPN, CDR2 SVGIG (reference sequence). The DNA for the CDR3 is TGTGCCTGGAGACCACCCACCGAGCCTTCCTACGAGCAGTACTTC. It yields the protein CAWRPPTEPSYEQYF. The full variable domain, completed using reference TRBV30 and TRBJ2-7, is SQTIHQWPATLVQPVGSPLSLECTVEGTSNPNLYWYRQAAGRGLQLLFYSVGIGQISSEVPQNLSASRPQDRQFILSSKKLLLSDSGFYLCAWRPPTEPSYEQYFGPGTRLTVT.

Concerning this clone itself: Other nucleotide sequences from this sample produce the same CDR3. This chain uses TRBV28 with TRBJ2-2; D gene ambiguous. The CDR3 is 13 residues long. V lost 2 bases and J lost 4, with 5 bases in between. The germline CDR1 and CDR2 sequences are MDHEN and SYDVKM. CDR3 in amino acids: CASSLLGTGELFF. CDR3 DNA sequence: TGTGCCAGCAGTTTACTCGGCACCGGGGAGCTGTTTTTT.

V usage is TRBV29-1 and J usage is TRBJ2-7, with 7 bases identical to TRBD1. V gave up 4 bases and J gave up 3 bases; unmatched junction bases: 6. Germline values: CDR1 SQVTM, CDR2 ANQGSEA. The CDR3 spans 13 residues. The CDR3: CSVANRGFYEQYF. The CDR3 region has the DNA TGCAGCGTTGCTAACAGGGGTTTCTACGAGCAGTACTTC.

The V gene is TRBV5-1, the J gene TRBJ2-2, with TRBD1 identical over 9 bases. This CDR3 is built from 14 residues. J was trimmed by 6 bases and V by 4 bases; bases with no gene match: 4. The germline gives CDR1 SGHRS, CDR2 YFSETQ. CDR3 region: CASSATGGPGELFF. In DNA form, the CDR3 reads TGCGCCAGCAGCGCCACAGGGGGCCCCGGGGAGCTGTTTTTT.

This clone is a singleton in its sample. V usage is TRBV5-4 and J usage is TRBJ2-1; 12 nucleotides agree with TRBD2. V lost 2 bases, J lost 8 bases, and 5 bases stayed unmatched. The CDR3 has 15 amino acids. Germline CDR1 reads SGHNT; CDR2 reads YYREEE (reference sequence). CDR3 sequence: CASSFRTSGKDEQFF. CDR3 DNA sequence: TGTGCCAGCAGCTTTCGGACTAGCGGGAAAGATGAGCAGTTCTTC.

This clone was seen just once. The chain joins TRBV2 to TRBJ2-1, with 11 bases lining up with TRBD2. The CDR3 is 15 amino acids. Germline V lookup: CDR1 SNHLY, CDR2 FYNNEI. Trimming removed 7 bases from V and 12 bases from J; junction bases left unmatched: 14. In DNA, the CDR3 is TGTGCCAGCACTACTAGCGGGAGTCCCCCCGCGAGGCAGTTCTTC. The encoded protein is CASTTSGSPPARQFF.

The chain couples TRBV4-3 to TRBJ2-7; D is unclear. The V gene's germline CDR1 is LGHNA and CDR2 YSLEER. The germline V and J ends were trimmed by 1 base and 2 bases, with 12 bases remaining between them. The CDR3 has 15 amino acids. CDR3 in amino acids: CASSQAVTVTYEQYF. CDR3 in DNA: TGCGCCAGCAGCCAAGCTGTTACGGTTACCTACGAGCAGTACTTC.

Worth noting for this clone: An end of the junction differs from the germline gene, which may be a read error. The chain carries TRBV7-7 and TRBJ2-1, with D tentatively TRBD1 (6 bases). The germline CDR1 and CDR2 sequences are SSHAT and FNYEAQ (reference sequence). The CDR3 extends over 14 amino acids. CDR3 in amino acids: CASSIDRLRNEQFF. CDR3 sequence (DNA): TGTGCTAGCAGCATCGACAGGCTTCGGAATGAGCAGTTCTTC.

V gene TRBV7-9 combines with J gene TRBJ2-7; 11 positions agree with TRBD2. V gave up 5 bases and J gave up 1 base; unmatched junction bases: 10. The germline CDR1 and CDR2 sequences are SEHNR and FQNEAQ (reference sequence). The CDR3 runs to 17 residues. The CDR3 coding sequence is TGTGCCAGCAGCGACGGACTAGCGGGTGTCTTATCCTACGAGCAGTACTTC. It codes for CASSDGLAGVLSYEQYF.

This clone was recorded only once. The chain links TRBV5-1 to TRBJ2-1, with 12 bases identical to TRBD2. From germline, CDR1 is SGHRS and CDR2 YFSETQ. The trim removed 0 bases at V and 10 bases at J, leaving 17 bases unmatched. This CDR3 comprises 19 residues. The CDR3 loop reads CASSLGLAGVGVARHEQFF. For the CDR3, the DNA is TGCGCCAGCAGCTTGGGACTAGCGGGAGTCGGGGTGGCTCGGCACGAGCAGTTCTTC.

V is TRBV6-1 and J is TRBJ2-7, with D perhaps matching TRBD2 (7 bases). V was shortened by 6 bases and J by 4 bases, with 19 bases between the two germline ends. Germline CDR1 reads MNHNS; CDR2 reads SASEGT. This CDR3 has 15 amino acids. CDR3 in amino acids: CASSPPIRGGYEQYF. Written as DNA, the CDR3 is TGTGCCAGCAGCCCTCCGATTAGGGGGGGGTACGAGCAGTACTTC.

As for this clone: Other nucleotide sequences in the sample specify the same CDR3. This chain joins TRBV6-5 and TRBJ1-5; weak D call: TRBD1 (5 bases). Germline V gives CDR1 MNHEY, CDR2 SVGAGI. V lost 6 bases to trimming and J lost 2 bases, with 14 bases between them. This CDR3 is built from 15 residues. The CDR3 nucleotides read TGTGCCAGCAGCCCGGGGACGGGTCGCAATCAGCCCCAGCATTTT. Protein sequence: CASSPGTGRNQPQHF.

The rearrangement uses TRBV6-4 and TRBJ2-2, with 7 bases aligning to TRBD1. The V gene's germline CDR1 is MRHNA and CDR2 SNTAGT. Trimming at V came to 0 bases and at J to 8 bases, leaving 3 bases not matched to a gene. This CDR3 has 14 residues. The CDR3 loop is CASSDSDREGELFF. CDR3 bases: TGTGCCAGCAGTGACTCCGACAGGGAGGGGGAGCTGTTTTTT.

V and J are TRBV7-9 and TRBJ2-7, with TRBD2 matching 10 bases. Germline V CDR1 and CDR2: SEHNR, FQNEAQ (reference sequence). The CDR3 sequence is 17 residues long. The trim removed 2 bases at V and 0 bases at J, leaving 7 bases unmatched. The CDR3 is CASSLSGSSGSSYEQYF. CDR3 nucleotide sequence: TGTGCCAGCAGCTTAAGTGGGTCTAGCGGGAGCTCCTACGAGCAGTACTTC.

The CDR3 region has the DNA TGTGCCAGCAGCCCCGGACAGGGGACCTACGAGCAGTACTTC. As protein: CASSPGQGTYEQYF. The rearrangement uses TRBV6-1 and TRBJ2-7, with 9 positions matching TRBD1. V was pared by 6 bases and J by 2 bases, with 5 bases of the junction left unmatched. Germline lookup yields CDR1 MNHNS and CDR2 SASEGT. The CDR3 loop spans 14 amino acids.